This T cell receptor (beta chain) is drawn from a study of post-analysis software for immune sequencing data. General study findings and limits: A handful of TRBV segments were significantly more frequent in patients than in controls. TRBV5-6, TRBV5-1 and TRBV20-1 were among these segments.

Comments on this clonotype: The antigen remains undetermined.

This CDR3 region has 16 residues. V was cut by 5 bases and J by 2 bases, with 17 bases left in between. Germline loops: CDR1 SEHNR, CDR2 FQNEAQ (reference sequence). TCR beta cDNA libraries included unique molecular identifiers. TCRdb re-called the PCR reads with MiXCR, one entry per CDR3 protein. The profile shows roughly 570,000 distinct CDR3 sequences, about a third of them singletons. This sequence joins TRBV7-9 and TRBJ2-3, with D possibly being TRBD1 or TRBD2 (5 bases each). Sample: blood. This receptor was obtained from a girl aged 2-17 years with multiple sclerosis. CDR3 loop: CASSRPGRIYTDTQYF. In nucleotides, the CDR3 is TGTGCCAGCAGCAGACCGGGACGGATATACACAGATACGCAGTATTTT.